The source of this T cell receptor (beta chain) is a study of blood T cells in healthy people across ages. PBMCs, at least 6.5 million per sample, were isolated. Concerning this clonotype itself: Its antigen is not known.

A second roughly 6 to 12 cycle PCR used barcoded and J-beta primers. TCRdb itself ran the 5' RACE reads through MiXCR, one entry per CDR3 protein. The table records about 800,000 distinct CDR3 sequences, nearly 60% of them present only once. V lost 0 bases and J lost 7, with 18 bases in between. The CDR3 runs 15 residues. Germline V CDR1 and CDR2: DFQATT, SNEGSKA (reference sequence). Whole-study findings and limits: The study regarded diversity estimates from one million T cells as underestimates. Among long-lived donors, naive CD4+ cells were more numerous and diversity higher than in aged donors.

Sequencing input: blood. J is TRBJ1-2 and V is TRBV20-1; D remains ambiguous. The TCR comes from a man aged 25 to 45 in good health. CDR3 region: CSARDRVRVASGYTF. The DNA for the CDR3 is TGCAGTGCTAGAGATCGTGTCCGGGTTGCTTCTGGCTACACCTTC.